This T cell receptor beta chain is drawn from a study of Graves' ophthalmopathy and Graves' hyperthyroidism. Whole-study findings and limits: Most expanded clonotypes in thyroid above 0.001 frequency also showed up in blood.

The hyperthyroidism patients had a new diagnosis of under 2 months' duration and were aged 18 to 65. There are many counts of this clonotype. No antigen is known for it. Losses at the gene ends were 6 bases for V and 5 bases for J; bases not matched to a gene: 8. This CDR3 spans 15 amino acids. Germline CDR1 reads SGHTA; CDR2 reads FQGNSA. Amplifying from RNA transcripts, the study obtained TCR beta CDR3 regions. HTBI primers primed a first-round RT-PCR, and a second-round multiplex PCR followed. TCRdb used MiXCR to reprocess the multiplex PCR reads, holding one entry per CDR3 protein. The table shows hundreds of thousands of distinct CDR3 sequences, with 15% occurring only once.

The chain uses TRBV7-2 and TRBJ2-5, with 11 nucleotides matching TRBD2. This clonotype originated in a woman aged 18-30 years with stable Graves' hyperthyroidism. Sequences were obtained from peripheral blood. The CDR3 sequence is CASSTGTSGGETQYF. The CDR3 DNA reads TGTGCCAGCAGTACCGGGACTAGCGGAGGGGAGACCCAGTACTTC.